Described below is a single T cell receptor beta chain sequence and its context. Its antigen is unidentified. Barcoded TCR alpha and TCR beta cDNA libraries with UMIs came from 5'RACE using constant-segment primers. TCRdb ran MiXCR on the 5' RACE reads and lists one entry per CDR3 protein. The table has roughly 620,000 distinct CDR3 sequences, approximately 19% seen once. V dropped 4 bases and J dropped 1 base, with 13 bases sitting between them. The CDR3 length is 15 residues. Per germline, CDR1 LGHDT and CDR2 YNNKEL (reference sequence). These data are taken from a study of T-cell memory formation after mild COVID-19. Whole-study findings and limits: Contracting CD8+ clones were enriched in EMRA, CD4+ mainly in CM and EM.

The sequence derives from an adult woman who had mild COVID-19 (a few samples of this study predate the infection). Cell type and time point are not known. The chain carries TRBV3-1 and TRBJ2-5; D perhaps matches TRBD2 (6 bases). The sample taken for sequencing was PBMCs or a T cell subset sorted from them (not recorded which). The CDR3 sequence is CASSPPAGSQETQYF. CDR3 DNA sequence: TGTGCCAGCAGCCCCCCGGCGGGGAGCCAAGAGACCCAGTACTTC.